This T cell receptor (beta chain) is drawn from a study of identical twins (TCRdb year 2016). Concerning the study at large: To test whether fetal clonotypes persist, the study used deep sequencing on TCR alpha and beta repertoires from monozygotic twins, unrelated adults of various ages, and cord blood. To rule out contamination, the twin experiments were replicated at different times with different library preparation protocols. Summary of the overall study and its limitations: Invariant T cells such as MAIT and iNKT could partly confound zero-insertion analyses, although diverse VJ usage argued against such confounding for most clonotypes. Because the same donors could not be followed over many years, the conclusions relied on cross-sectional statistical analysis. In beta out-of-frame sequences, excess twin sharing was weaker, because having fewer shared sequences lowered the signal-to-noise ratio. Recombination models systematically underestimated out-of-frame TCR alpha sharing in monozygotic twins but agreed with sharing between unrelated individuals. Compared with coincidental sharing between unrelated individuals, an excess of low generation-probability sequences was observed among out-of-frame TCR alpha sequences shared between twins. Abundant cord blood beta clonotypes carried fewer insertions; young adult naive repertoires showed a weaker similar trend, while memory repertoires showed none.

From cysteine to phenylalanine, the CDR3 is 17 amino acids long. The retained sequence is limited to the CDR3, 51 bases, with the frame set at the first base. Trimming at the junction amounts to 0 bases on V and 6 bases on J, and the germline ends lie 18 bases apart. CDR1 and CDR2, per the germline V gene (reference sequence), are LGHDT and YNNKEL. Libraries were constructed by 5' RACE. The sequencer was an Illumina HiSeq 2000. Template switching introduced a universal primer binding site; the final cDNA contained a unique molecular identifier, enabling accurate counting of TCR cDNA molecules. First-strand cDNA for TCR alpha and beta chains was synthesized from specific primers in the conserved constant-segment region. To control for contamination, each cDNA library was double barcoded with a SMART-Mk sample barcode plus Illumina barcodes. TruSeq adapter sequences, together with Illumina sample barcodes, were added in two successive PCR steps. TCR alpha and beta cDNA libraries were sequenced on the Illumina HiSeq platform with custom primers. The original methods were these. MiGEC processed the raw reads to extract unique molecular identifiers, while MiXCR was used to determine the CDR3 positions. Recombination models were inferred per individual with the repgenHMM and IGoR tools using an EM algorithm. The analysis of shared clonotypes was done with the tcR package in R, with sharing normalized by the product of cloneset sizes. To study raw recombination free of thymic and clonal selection effects, out-of-frame nonproductive sequences were analyzed. TCRdb ran its own pipeline on the public reads, namely fastp trimming at Q25 and MiXCR clone calling, and kept in-frame beta chains. Under each unique CDR3 protein, matching rows form one entry showing the most common genes and DNA. These V and J calls originate from TCRdb's pipeline instead of the authors' own analysis. The sample includes approximately 1.8 million distinct CDR3 sequences, with about 32% observed a single time. The top ten constitute under 0.35% of the sample.

All donors were healthy Caucasians. About this clonotype: Its binding antigen is unknown. No base-level quality is on record; no much larger clone is a single base apart.

Sequencing was performed on cord blood. The TCR was taken from a newborn girl in good health. The chain is assembled from TRBV3-1 and TRBJ2-1; the D gene is possibly TRBD1 or TRBD2, with 5 bases matching each. The CDR3 is CASSQDGSLGTRNEQFF. The nucleotide sequence reads as follows: TGTGCCAGCAGCCAAGACGGGTCCCTGGGGACCCGCAATGAGCAGTTCTTC.